These T cell receptor beta chains were read from a single sample in a study of CD8+ T cells in alopecia areata. Profiling relied on immunoSEQ multiplex PCR, and the TCRdb table lists in-frame clones only, not all of them. Of tens of thousands of clones listed, 55% to 75% are singletons. The sequencing used CD8+ T cells sorted from blood, collected at week 0. The source is a human donor with alopecia areata. CDR3s include the opening cysteine and the closing phenylalanine or tryptophan. Each record gives: clone size, J gene, D gene, V gene, CDR3 DNA, CDR3 protein. The D gene is left open where the match is weak. Clone size, where shown, is once, few, many, or a class for clones that have expanded.

- | TRBJ2-4 | - | TRBV19 | TGTGCCAGTAGTATTTCAAGCCCCGACAAAAACATTCAGTACTTC | CASSISSPDKNIQYF
- | TRBJ2-1 | TRBD1 | TRBV5-4 | TGTGCCAGCAGCTCGGGGGGGACAGGGGTATTCAATGAGCAGTTCTTC | CASSSGGTGVFNEQFF
- | TRBJ2-5 | TRBD2 | TRBV7-9 | TGTGCCAGCAGCTTACTAGCGGGAGTCGAGACCCAGTACTTC | CASSLLAGVETQYF
medium-sized | TRBJ2-2 | - | TRBV21-1 | TGTGCCAGCAGCATATACACCGGGGAGCTGTTTTTT | CASSIYTGELFF
- | TRBJ2-2 | TRBD1 | TRBV2 | TGTGCCAGCACCCGGACAGGGGAAGGACCCGGGGAGCTGTTTTTT | CASTRTGEGPGELFF
- | TRBJ2-7 | TRBD2 | TRBV5-1 | TGCGCCAGCAGACCCCTAGCGGGGGCCTACGAGCAGTACTTC | CASRPLAGAYEQYF
- | TRBJ1-5 | - | TRBV5-6 | TGTGCCAGCAGCTTCGGACAAAGCAATCAGCCCCAGCATTTT | CASSFGQSNQPQHF
few | TRBJ1-1 | - | TRBV7-9 | TGTGCCAGCAGCCACTCCTCCGGGAGTGGGAGGAACACTGAAGCTTTCTTT | CASSHSSGSGRNTEAFF
- | TRBJ1-5 | TRBD1 | TRBV27 | TGTGCCAGCAGTGGGACAGGACCGCAAAATCAGCCCCAGCATTTT | CASSGTGPQNQPQHF
once | TRBJ1-1 | - | TRBV7-9 | TGTGCCAGCAGCTTAGAGGGGGGAGCGAACACTGAAGCTTTCTTT | CASSLEGGANTEAFF
- | TRBJ1-6 | - | TRBV9 | TGTGCCAGCAGCGTAGGTAGTCCTTCACCCCTCCACTTT | CASSVGSPSPLHF
- | TRBJ1-2 | - | TRBV7-9 | TGTGCCAGCAGCTTAGATTGGGATGGCTACACCTTC | CASSLDWDGYTF
once | TRBJ2-3 | TRBD2 | TRBV7-9 | TGTGCCAGCAGCTTAACTAGCGGCCCCACAGATACGCAGTATTTT | CASSLTSGPTDTQYF
- | TRBJ2-3 | TRBD1 | TRBV2 | TGTGCCAGCAGTCTTGGACAGGTCCTCCCTACAGATACGCAGTATTTT | CASSLGQVLPTDTQYF
once | TRBJ1-3 | TRBD1 | TRBV30 | TGTGCCTGGGCCGGGGACAGTCTGGTTGCTGGAAACACCATATATTTT | CAWAGDSLVAGNTIYF
- | TRBJ2-2 | TRBD1 | TRBV9 | TGTGCCAGCAGCGTAGGTCCCAGGGGGCTCACCGGGGAGCTGTTTTTT | CASSVGPRGLTGELFF
- | TRBJ2-1 | TRBD2 | TRBV4-3 | TGCGCCAGCAGCCAAGGGGGAGCGGGGAACAATGAGCAGTTCTTC | CASSQGGAGNNEQFF
- | TRBJ2-3 | TRBD2 | TRBV10-3 | TGTGCCATCAGAGTAGCGGGACGAGGCACAGATACGCAGTATTTT | CAIRVAGRGTDTQYF
- | TRBJ2-7 | - | TRBV29-1 | TGCAGCGTTGTGACAGGTGACGGCTCCTACGAGCAGTACTTC | CSVVTGDGSYEQYF
- | TRBJ1-1 | - | TRBV27 | TGTGCCAGCAGTTTACAGGGAAACACTGAAGCTTTCTTT | CASSLQGNTEAFF
- | TRBJ2-1 | TRBD2 | TRBV29-1 | TGCAGCGTTGAAGGGGCTAGCGGGGGGCCATCCTACAATGAGCAGTTCTTC | CSVEGASGGPSYNEQFF
- | TRBJ1-1 | - | TRBV14 | TGTGCCAGCAGCCAGATGAACACTGAAGCTTTCTTT | CASSQMNTEAFF
once | TRBJ2-1 | TRBD2 | TRBV27 | TGTGCCAGCATTAAGGTCCGGGACCTCCAAGTAGGACGGGAGGGCCTCGTCTTC | CASIKVRDLQVGREGLVF
- | TRBJ2-6 | - | TRBV4-1 | TGCGCCAGCAGCCAAGAGAGGGCAGGCTCTGGGGCCAACGTCCTGACTTTC | CASSQERAGSGANVLTF
- | TRBJ2-1 | - | TRBV29-1 | TGCAGCGTGCTGGGACTCCTCAAACTCAATGAGCAGTTCTTC | CSVLGLLKLNEQFF
- | TRBJ2-5 | TRBD2 | TRBV4-3 | TGCGCCAGCAGCCAAGATATAGGCGGGGGGGCCGAGACCCAGTACTTC | CASSQDIGGGAETQYF
- | TRBJ1-5 | - | TRBV9 | TGTGCCAGCAGCGTAGAGTCCAATCAGCCCCAGCATTTT | CASSVESNQPQHF
few | TRBJ1-2 | - | TRBV11-2 | TGTGCCAGCAGCTTATCAAGTGGGTCCTATGGCTACACCTTC | CASSLSSGSYGYTF
- | TRBJ2-1 | TRBD1 | TRBV23-1 | TGCGCCAGCAGCCCGACAGGGAACAATGAGCAGTTCTTC | CASSPTGNNEQFF
few | TRBJ1-6 | - | TRBV9 | TGTGCCAGCAGCGGAGGACAAGGGGGTTCACCCCTCCACTTT | CASSGGQGGSPLHF